The following is a T cell receptor beta chain sequence with its context. Germline V gene data show CDR1 as SGHAT and CDR2 as FQDESV (reference sequence). This CDR3 is built from 13 residues. V lost 1 base and J 3 bases, leaving 6 bases between the germline ends. The sample is drawn from a study of blood T cell repertoires in COVID-19. Overall study: The United States, Italy and Spain were the sources of the acute and convalescent COVID-19 samples. T cells, B-cell-depleted T cells, or PBMCs supplied cDNA or gDNA.

Measured with immunoSEQ multiplex PCR; TCRdb has only the in-frame clones, and not every one. Of 250,000 to 300,000 clones in the sample, around 87% were seen once. One Seattle source followed patients from active infection through their disease course. The material sequenced was peripheral blood. This sequence joins TRBV11-1 and TRBJ1-2; D gene uncertain. This clonotype originated in a woman between 55 and 75 years old with COVID-19, enrolled during active disease. The CDR3 nucleotides read TGTGCCAGCAGCTTAGGAGGATACTATGGCTACACCTTC. Its translation: CASSLGGYYGYTF.